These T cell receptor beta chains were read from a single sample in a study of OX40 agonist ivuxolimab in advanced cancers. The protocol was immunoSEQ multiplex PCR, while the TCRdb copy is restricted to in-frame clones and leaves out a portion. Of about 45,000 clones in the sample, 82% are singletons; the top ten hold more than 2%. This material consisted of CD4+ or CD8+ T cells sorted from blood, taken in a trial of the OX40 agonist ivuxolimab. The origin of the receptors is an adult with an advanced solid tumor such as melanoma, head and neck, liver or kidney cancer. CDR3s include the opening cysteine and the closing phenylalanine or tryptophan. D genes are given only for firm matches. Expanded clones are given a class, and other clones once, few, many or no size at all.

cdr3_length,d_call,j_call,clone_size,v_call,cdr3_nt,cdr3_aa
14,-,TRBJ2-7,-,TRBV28,TGTGCCAGCAGTCTTACAGGGATCTCCTACGAGCAGTACTTC,CASSLTGISYEQYF
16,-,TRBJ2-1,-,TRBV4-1,TGCGCCAGCAGCCAAGTATGGCAGGGAACCTACAATGAGCAGTTCTTC,CASSQVWQGTYNEQFF
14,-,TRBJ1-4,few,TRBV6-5,TGTGCCAGCAGCCTCTCATTAACTGGGCCCAGACTGTTTTTT,CASSLSLTGPRLFF
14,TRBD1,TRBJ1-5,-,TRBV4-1,TGCGCCAGCAGCCAAGGTACAGGGGCCCAGCCCCAGCATTTT,CASSQGTGAQPQHF
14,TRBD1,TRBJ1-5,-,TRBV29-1,TGCAGCGTTGCCGGGTCCCAGGGGGATCAGCCCCAGCATTTT,CSVAGSQGDQPQHF
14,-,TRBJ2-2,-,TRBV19,TGTGCCAGTAGCGGCATGACTTTCACCGGGGAGCTGTTTTTT,CASSGMTFTGELFF
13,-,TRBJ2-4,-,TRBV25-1,TGTGCCAGCAGTGAGGATCAAAAAAACATTCAGTACTTC,CASSEDQKNIQYF
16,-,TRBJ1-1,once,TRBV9,TGTGCCAGCAGCGCCCAGTCAGGGAGGGGTGACACTGAAGCTTTCTTT,CASSAQSGRGDTEAFF
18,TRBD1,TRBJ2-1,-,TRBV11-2,TGTGCCAGCAGCTTAGACAGGGACAGGGGATGGTCCTACAATGAGCAGTTCTTC,CASSLDRDRGWSYNEQFF
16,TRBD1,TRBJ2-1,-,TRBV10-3,TGTGCCATCGGGCGCCAAGGACAGGGTTTCTACAATGAGCAGTTCTTC,CAIGRQGQGFYNEQFF
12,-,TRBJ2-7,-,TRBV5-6,TGTGCCAGCAGCTTGCAGGTGAGCGAGCAGTACTTC,CASSLQVSEQYF
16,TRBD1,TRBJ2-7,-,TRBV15,TGTGCCACCAGCACCCGGGGGACAGGGGTTTCCTACGAGCAGTACTTC,CATSTRGTGVSYEQYF
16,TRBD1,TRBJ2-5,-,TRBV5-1,TGCGCCAGCAGCCTAGGGGGCCTGGGATTTGAAGAGACCCAGTACTTC,CASSLGGLGFEETQYF
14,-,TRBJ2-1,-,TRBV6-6,TGTGCCAGCAGCGAGGGCCAGACGGCCGGGGAGCAGTTCTTC,CASSEGQTAGEQFF
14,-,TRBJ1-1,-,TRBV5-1,TGCGCCAGCAGCTTGGCTGCAGGGCCCACTGAAGCTTTCTTT,CASSLAAGPTEAFF
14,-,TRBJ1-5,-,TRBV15,TGTGCCACCAGCAGAGAGGGGGGACCTCAGCCCCAGCATTTT,CATSREGGPQPQHF
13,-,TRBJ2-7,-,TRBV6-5,TGTGCCAGCAGTTACTCGGGGCAGACCGAGCAGTACTTC,CASSYSGQTEQYF
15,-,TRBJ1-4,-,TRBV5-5,TGTGCCAGCAGCCCCTGGGGGGCAACTAATGAAAAACTGTTTTTT,CASSPWGATNEKLFF
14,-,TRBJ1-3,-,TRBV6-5,TGTGCCAGCAGCCTTCGGGAAGGTGGAAACACCATATATTTT,CASSLREGGNTIYF
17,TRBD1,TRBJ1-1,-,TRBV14,TGTGCCAGCAGCCAGGGACAGGTGCTCAATTTGTACACTGAAGCTTTCTTT,CASSQGQVLNLYTEAFF
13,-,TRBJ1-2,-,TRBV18,TGTGCCAGCTCACCACAGGGGCGCTTTGGCTACACCTTC,CASSPQGRFGYTF
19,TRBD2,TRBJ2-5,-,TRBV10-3,TGTGCCATCAGTCAGACTAGCGGGGGGGCCAACGTCGGTCGCGAGACCCAGTACTTC,CAISQTSGGANVGRETQYF